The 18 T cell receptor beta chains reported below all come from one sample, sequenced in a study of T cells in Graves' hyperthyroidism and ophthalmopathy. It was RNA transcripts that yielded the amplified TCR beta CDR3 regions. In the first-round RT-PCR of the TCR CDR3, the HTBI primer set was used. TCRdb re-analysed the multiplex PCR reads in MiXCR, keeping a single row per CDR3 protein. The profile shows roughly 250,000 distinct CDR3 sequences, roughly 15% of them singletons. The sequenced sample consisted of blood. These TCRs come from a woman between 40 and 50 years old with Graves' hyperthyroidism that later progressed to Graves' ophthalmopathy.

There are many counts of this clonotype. The chain's CDR3 is CAILAGRNTDTQYF. The CDR3 coding sequence is TGTGCCATTCTAGCGGGACGTAACACAGATACGCAGTATTTT. The rearrangement links TRBV2 to TRBJ2-3; 9 nucleotides line up with TRBD2. From germline, CDR1 is SNHLY and CDR2 FYNNEI. J was trimmed by 2 bases and V by 10 bases; bases with no gene match: 7. The CDR3 runs to 14 residues.

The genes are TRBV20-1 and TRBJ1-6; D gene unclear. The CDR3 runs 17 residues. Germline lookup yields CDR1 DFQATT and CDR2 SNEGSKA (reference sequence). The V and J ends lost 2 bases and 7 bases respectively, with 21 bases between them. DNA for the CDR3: TGCAGTGCTAGAAATGCGTTGGAAGCCCGGGTGAATTCACCCCTCCACTTT. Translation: CSARNALEARVNSPLHF.

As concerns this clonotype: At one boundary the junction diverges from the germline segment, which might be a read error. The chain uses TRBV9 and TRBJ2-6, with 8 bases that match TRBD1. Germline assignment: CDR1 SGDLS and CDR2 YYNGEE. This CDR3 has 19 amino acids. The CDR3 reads CASRVDRGRAKDGANGLTF. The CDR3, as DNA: TGTGCCAGCAGGGTAGACAGGGGTCGGGCCAAGGATGGGGCCAACGGCCTGACTTTC.

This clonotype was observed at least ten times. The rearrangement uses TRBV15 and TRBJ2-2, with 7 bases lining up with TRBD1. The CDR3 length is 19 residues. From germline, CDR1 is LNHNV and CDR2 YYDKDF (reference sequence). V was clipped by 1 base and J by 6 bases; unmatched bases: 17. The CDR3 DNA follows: TGTGCCACCAGCAGAGTTTTATGGGACAGTCCGAAGAGTGCCGGGGAGCTGTTTTTT. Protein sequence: CATSRVLWDSPKSAGELFF. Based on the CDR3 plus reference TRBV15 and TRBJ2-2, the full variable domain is DAMVIQNPRYQVTQFGKPVTLSCSQTLNHNVMYWYQQKSSQAPKLLFHYYDKDFNNEADTPDNFQSRRPNTSFCFLDIRSPGLGDTAMYLCATSRVLWDSPKSAGELFFGEGSRLTVL.

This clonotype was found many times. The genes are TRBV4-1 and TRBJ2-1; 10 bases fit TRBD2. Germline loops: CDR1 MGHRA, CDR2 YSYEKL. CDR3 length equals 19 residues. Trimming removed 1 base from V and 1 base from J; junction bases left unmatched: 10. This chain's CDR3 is CASSQVPSGSPLSYNEQFF. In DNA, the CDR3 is TGCGCCAGCAGCCAAGTCCCTAGCGGGAGCCCCTTATCCTACAATGAGCAGTTCTTC.

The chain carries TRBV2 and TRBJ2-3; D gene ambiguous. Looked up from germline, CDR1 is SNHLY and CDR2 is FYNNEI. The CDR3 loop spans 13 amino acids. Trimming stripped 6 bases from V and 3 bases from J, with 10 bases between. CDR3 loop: CASSVSRTDTQYF. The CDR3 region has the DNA TGTGCCAGCAGCGTTAGTAGGACAGATACGCAGTATTTT.

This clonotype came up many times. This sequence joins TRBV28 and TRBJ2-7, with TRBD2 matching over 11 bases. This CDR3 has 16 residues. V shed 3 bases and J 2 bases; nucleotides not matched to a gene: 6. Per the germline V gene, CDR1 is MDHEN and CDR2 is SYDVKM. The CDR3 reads CASSLGTSGDPYEQYF. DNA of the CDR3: TGTGCCAGCAGTTTGGGGACTAGCGGAGACCCCTACGAGCAGTACTTC.

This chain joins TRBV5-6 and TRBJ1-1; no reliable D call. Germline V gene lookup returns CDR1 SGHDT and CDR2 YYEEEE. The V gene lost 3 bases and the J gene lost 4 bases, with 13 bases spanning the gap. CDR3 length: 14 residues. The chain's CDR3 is CASSYPSEGTEAFF. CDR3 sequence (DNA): TGTGCCAGCAGCTACCCCTCGGAGGGCACTGAAGCTTTCTTT.

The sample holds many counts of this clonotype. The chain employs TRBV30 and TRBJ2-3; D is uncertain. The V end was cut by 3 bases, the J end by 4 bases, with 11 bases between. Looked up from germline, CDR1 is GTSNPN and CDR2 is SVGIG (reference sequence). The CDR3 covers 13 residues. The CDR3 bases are TGTGCCTGGAGGTACTCCTGGCCAGATACGCAGTATTTT. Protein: CAWRYSWPDTQYF.

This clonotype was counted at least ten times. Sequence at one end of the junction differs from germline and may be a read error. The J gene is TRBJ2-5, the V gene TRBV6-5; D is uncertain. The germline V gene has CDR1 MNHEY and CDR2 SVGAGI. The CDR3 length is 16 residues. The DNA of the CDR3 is TGTGCCAGCAGCTACTCCTCGGGCAGTTCAATCGAGACCCAGTACTTC. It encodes CASSYSSGSSIETQYF.

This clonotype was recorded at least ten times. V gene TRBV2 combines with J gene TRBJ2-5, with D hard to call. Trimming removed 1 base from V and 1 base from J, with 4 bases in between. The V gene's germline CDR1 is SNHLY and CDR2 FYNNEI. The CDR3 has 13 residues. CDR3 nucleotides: TGTGCCAGCAGTGAAGGGGCCCAAGAGACCCAGTACTTC. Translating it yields CASSEGAQETQYF.

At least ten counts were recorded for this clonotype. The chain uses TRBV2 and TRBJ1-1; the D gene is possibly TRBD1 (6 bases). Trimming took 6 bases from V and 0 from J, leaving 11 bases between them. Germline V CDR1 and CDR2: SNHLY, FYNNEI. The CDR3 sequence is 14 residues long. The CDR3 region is CASSVDSMNTEAFF. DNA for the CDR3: TGTGCCAGCAGCGTGGACAGCATGAACACTGAAGCTTTCTTT.

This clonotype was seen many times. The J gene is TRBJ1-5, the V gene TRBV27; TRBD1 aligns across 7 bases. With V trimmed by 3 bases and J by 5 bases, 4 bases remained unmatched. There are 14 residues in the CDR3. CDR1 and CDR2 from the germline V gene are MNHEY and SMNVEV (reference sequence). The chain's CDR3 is CASSFAGGDQPQHF. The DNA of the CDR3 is TGTGCCAGCAGTTTTGCAGGGGGGGATCAGCCCCAGCATTTT.

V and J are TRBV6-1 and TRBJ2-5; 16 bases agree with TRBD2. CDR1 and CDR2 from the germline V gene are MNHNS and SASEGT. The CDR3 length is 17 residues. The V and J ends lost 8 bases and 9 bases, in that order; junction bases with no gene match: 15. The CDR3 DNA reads TGTGCCAGCTTTAGACAGGGACTAGCGGGAGGGCCCCTGTCCCAGTACTTC. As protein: CASFRQGLAGGPLSQYF.

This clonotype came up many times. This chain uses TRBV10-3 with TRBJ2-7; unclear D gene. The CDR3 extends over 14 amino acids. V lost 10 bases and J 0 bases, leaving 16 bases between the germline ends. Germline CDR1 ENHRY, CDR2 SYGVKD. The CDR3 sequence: CATARDLGSYEQYF. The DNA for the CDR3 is TGTGCCACCGCAAGGGATCTGGGCTCCTACGAGCAGTACTTC.

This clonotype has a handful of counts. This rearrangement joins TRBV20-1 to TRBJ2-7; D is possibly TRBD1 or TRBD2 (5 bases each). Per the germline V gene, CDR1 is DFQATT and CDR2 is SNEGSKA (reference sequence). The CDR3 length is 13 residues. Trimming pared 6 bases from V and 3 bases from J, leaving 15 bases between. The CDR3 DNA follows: TGCAGTGCATTGATGATGGGGGACTACGAGCAGTACTTC. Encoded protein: CSALMMGDYEQYF.

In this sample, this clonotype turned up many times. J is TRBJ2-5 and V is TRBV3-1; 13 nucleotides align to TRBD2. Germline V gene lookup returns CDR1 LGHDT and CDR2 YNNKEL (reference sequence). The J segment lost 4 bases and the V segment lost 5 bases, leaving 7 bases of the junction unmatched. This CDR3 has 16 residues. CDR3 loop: CASSRRTSGSRETQYF. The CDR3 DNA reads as TGTGCCAGCAGCAGACGGACTAGCGGGAGTAGAGAGACCCAGTACTTC.

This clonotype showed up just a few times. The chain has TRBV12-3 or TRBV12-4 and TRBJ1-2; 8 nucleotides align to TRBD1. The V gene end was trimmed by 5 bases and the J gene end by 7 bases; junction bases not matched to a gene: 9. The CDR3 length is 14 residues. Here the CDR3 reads CASSPTGGWAGYTF. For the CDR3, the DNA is TGTGCCAGCAGTCCTACAGGGGGGTGGGCTGGCTACACCTTC.